The entry below describes one TCR beta chain. It lacks a known antigen. Per-nucleotide qualities are absent, and no much larger clonotype sits a single base away. CDR1 and CDR2, looked up from the germline V gene, are SGDLS and YYNGEE. At the junction V is shortened by 3 bases and J by 3 bases; bases outside the gene matches: 4. The CDR3 has 15 amino acids, counting the end cysteine and phenylalanine. This entry keeps only the CDR3 DNA: 45 bases, framed from base 1. This entry belongs to a study of blood T cell repertoires in COVID-19 (TCRdb year 2020). Background for the entire study: The collaborator samples originated in the United States, Italy and Spain and spanned the acute and convalescent phases of COVID-19. The material from the prospective study consisted of cDNA or gDNA derived from T cells, B-cell-depleted T cells, or PBMCs. Subjects who had been exposed to COVID-19, were actively infected with it, or had recovered from it provided the deeply sampled blood TCRbeta repertoires that made up the dataset. The repertoires were released in a freely available public database meant as a resource for research on the immune response to SARS-CoV-2. The samples were drawn from two sources: the first 160 participants of the ongoing ImmuneRACE study, and 1,000 to 1,500 subjects contributed by 6 global collaborators. Sample metadata almost always included a de-identified subject ID, COVID-19 status, age in years and sex. Where available, HLA class I and class II types were obtained from metadata supplied by the sample provider rather than from assay-based typing. On the study overall, not on this receptor specifically: The quantity of clinical and demographic metadata differed by source and by participant and was supplied without curation.

TCRbeta CDR3 regions were amplified from genomic DNA using the immunoSEQ Assay, a bias-controlled multiplex PCR. The original pipeline was this. Within the assay, amplification of reference gene primers was used to estimate how many nucleated cells each sample contained. To quantify the absolute abundance of each unique TCRbeta CDR3 rearrangement, sequence reads were collapsed and filtered. For each sample, productive Simpson clonality was calculated as the square root of Simpson's diversity index across productive rearrangements. TCRdb provides this immuneACCESS table in a form limited to in-frame rearrangements. Some clones are lacking; in checked studies, under half of them reflect an unresolved V gene, and why the rest are absent is not known. From that table come the V and J calls and clone size; the DNA was used to work out D and trimming. This sample comprises approximately 110,000 clones, around 76% of them detected only once. 19% of the sample is in the top ten clones.

Each collaborating institution followed its own protocols to collect whole blood in K2EDTA tubes. For TCRbeta analysis, collaborator samples were shipped as frozen whole blood, as isolated PBMCs, or as DNA extracted from either sample type. Sequenced sample: peripheral blood. Recombination linked TRBV9 to TRBJ2-1, with 9 bases aligning to TRBD2. This receptor was taken from a woman in her seventies with acute or convalescent COVID-19. The DNA is as follows: TGTGCCAGCAGCGCCCAAGCGGGGGGCTACAATGAGCAGTTCTTC. Its protein product is CASSAQAGGYNEQFF. Full variable domain (CDR3 extended with the reference TRBV9 and TRBJ2-1 proteins): DSGVTQTPKHLITATGQRVTLRCSPRSGDLSVYWYQQSLDQGLQFLIQYYNGEERAKGNILERFSAQQFPDLHSELNLSSLELGDSALYFCASSAQAGGYNEQFFGPGTRLTVL.